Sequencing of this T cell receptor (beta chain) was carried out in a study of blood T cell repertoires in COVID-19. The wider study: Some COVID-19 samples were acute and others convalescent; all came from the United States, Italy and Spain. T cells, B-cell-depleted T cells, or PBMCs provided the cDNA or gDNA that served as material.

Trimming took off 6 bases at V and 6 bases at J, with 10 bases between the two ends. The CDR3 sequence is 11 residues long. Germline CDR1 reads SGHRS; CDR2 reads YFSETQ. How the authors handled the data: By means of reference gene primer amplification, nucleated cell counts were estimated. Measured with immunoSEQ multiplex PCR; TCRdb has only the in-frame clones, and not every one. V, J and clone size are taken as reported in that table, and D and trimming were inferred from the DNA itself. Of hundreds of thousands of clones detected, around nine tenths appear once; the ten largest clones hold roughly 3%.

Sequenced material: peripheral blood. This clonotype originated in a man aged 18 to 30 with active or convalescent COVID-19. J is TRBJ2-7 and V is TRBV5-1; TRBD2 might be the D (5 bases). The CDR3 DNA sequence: TGCGCCAGCACCGATCGGGGCGAGCAGTACTTC. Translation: CASTDRGEQYF. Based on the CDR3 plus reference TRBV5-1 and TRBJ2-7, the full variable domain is KAGVTQTPRYLIKTRGQQVTLSCSPISGHRSVSWYQQTPGQGLQFLFEYFSETQRNKGNFPGRFSGRQFSNSRSEMNVSTLELGDSALYLCASTDRGEQYFGPGTRLTVT.